Detailed here is one T cell receptor (beta chain). What it binds is unknown. The germline V and J ends were trimmed by 11 bases and 1 base, with 14 bases remaining between them. The CDR3 loop spans 13 amino acids. Germline loops: CDR1 MDHEN, CDR2 SYDVKM. This sample stems from a study of a mutant IDH1 vaccine in newly diagnosed glioma. Study-level points and caveats: Seemingly, pseudoprogression had no relation to changes in the top peripheral T cell clonotypes.

Time point noted: week 23, last vaccination. Every single dose of the vaccine, 300 ug of mutant IDH1 20-mer peptide, came with topical imiquimod. The study enrolled donors with new WHO grade 3 or 4 IDH1-mutant, ATRX-lost astrocytomas. Using immunoSEQ multiplex PCR, the repertoire was profiled, and TCRdb retains in-frame clones only, with some absent. The sample lists 35,000 to 50,000 clones, more than 85% occurring once. Source: PBMCs, taken from a glioma patient whose treatment included an IDH1 peptide vaccine. This TCR derives from a man aged 45-60 years with glioma. This rearrangement joins TRBV28 to TRBJ2-5, with a possible D match to TRBD2 (5 bases). The CDR3, as DNA: TGTGCCCACTCTGCCCGGGGCCAAGAGACCCAGTACTTC. Protein product: CAHSARGQETQYF.